This T cell receptor beta chain comes out of a study of T cells in Graves' hyperthyroidism and ophthalmopathy. Study-level points and caveats: Most clonotypes expanded in thyroid above 0.001 were likewise present in blood. Model output signaled ophthalmopathy a median roughly six months ahead of onset.

The V gene's germline CDR1 is SEHNR and CDR2 FQNEAQ (reference sequence). The CDR3 loop spans 15 amino acids. Trimming took 5 bases from V and 5 from J; bases not matched to a gene: 9. Concerning this clonotype: Its cognate antigen is unknown.

Newly diagnosed hyperthyroidism, duration under 2 months, in patients aged 18 to 65. The source material, RNA transcripts, was used to amplify TCR beta CDR3 regions. Initially, a first-round RT-PCR of the TCR CDR3 employed the HTBI primer set. TCRdb ran MiXCR on the multiplex PCR reads and lists one entry per CDR3 protein. The sample gives 690,000 or so distinct CDR3 sequences, approximately 19% of which show up once; about a sixth is in the top ten. This rearrangement joins TRBV7-9 to TRBJ2-1, with 7 bases aligning to TRBD2. The clonotype originates from a woman aged 45 to 65 with Graves' hyperthyroidism that later progressed to Graves' ophthalmopathy. The material sequenced was blood. The CDR3, as DNA: TGTGCCAGCAGCCACCGGGACTACCAAAACAATGAGCAGTTCTTC. It yields the protein CASSHRDYQNNEQFF.